This T cell receptor (beta chain) is drawn from a study of T cell repertoires in cytomegalovirus infection. Across the whole study: Epitope selection comprised recently identified HLA-C-restricted CMV epitopes and well-studied HLA-B-restricted CMV epitopes. Both a matching HLA type and CMV infection were indicated by public TCR beta signatures. Study observations and caveats: Based on cumulative public TCR beta family frequency, carriers of CMV plus the relevant HLA were identified. CMV-specific TCR beta clonotypes restricted by HLA-C were the ones dominating the ex vivo response.

Trimming took 6 bases from V and 4 from J, leaving 25 bases between them. This CDR3 has 17 residues. Germline V CDR1 and CDR2: SGHTA, FQGNSA. TCRdb processed the reads anew with MiXCR; each CDR3 protein has one entry. The sample includes about 160,000 distinct CDR3 sequences, about 20% of them seen just once. A note on this clonotype: Antigen unknown.

Source: CD8+ T cells from cultured PBMCs, taken from culture after CMV antigen stimulation. This chain joins TRBV7-2 and TRBJ2-7; D is uncertain. This clonotype was obtained from a human donor in good health (CMV status not recorded). Some clones in this sample may be carry-over from other donors' samples. CDR3: CASRSDSLTLLPYEQYF. The CDR3 DNA is TGTGCCAGCAGATCCGACTCATTAACCCTCTTACCTTACGAGCAGTACTTC.